Sequencing of this TCR beta chain was carried out in a study of T-cell reconstitution after alpha-beta-depleted transplantation in children. Many counts were recorded for this clonotype. Its specificity is unknown. The CDR3 has 11 residues. Germline V gene sequence: CDR1 MDHEN, CDR2 SYDVKM. V gave up 3 bases and J gave up 8 bases, with 5 bases separating them. It was with unique molecular identifiers that the TCRbeta library was prepared. TCRdb reprocessed the PCR reads via MiXCR and lists one record per CDR3 protein. In the table there are about 32,000 distinct CDR3 sequences, roughly 6.5% of which are singletons. General observations from the study: There were some patients whose high TCRbeta diversity at day 60 came from surviving recipient T cells and thymic progenitors. Among T cells one year after transplant, newly produced cells accounted for most counts and diversity. Expanded graft clones, several hundred of them, were reportedly the source of alpha-beta T cells about two months after transplant.

J is TRBJ2-1 and V is TRBV28; D remains unclear. The TCR was taken from a child under two years old who had a stem cell transplant for acute myeloid leukemia, so the T cells may come from the graft donor. Sequenced here: peripheral blood, sampled 60 days after TCRalphabeta/CD19-depleted stem cell transplant. CDR3: CASSFGYEQFF. The CDR3 DNA reads TGTGCCAGCAGTTTTGGGTATGAGCAGTTCTTC. Using reference TRBV28 and TRBJ2-1 for the parts outside the CDR3, the full variable domain is DVKVTQSSRYLVKRTGEKVFLECVQDMDHENMFWYRQDPGLGLRLIYFSYDVKMKEKGDIPEGYSVSREKKERFSLILESASTNQTSMYLCASSFGYEQFFGPGTRLTVL.